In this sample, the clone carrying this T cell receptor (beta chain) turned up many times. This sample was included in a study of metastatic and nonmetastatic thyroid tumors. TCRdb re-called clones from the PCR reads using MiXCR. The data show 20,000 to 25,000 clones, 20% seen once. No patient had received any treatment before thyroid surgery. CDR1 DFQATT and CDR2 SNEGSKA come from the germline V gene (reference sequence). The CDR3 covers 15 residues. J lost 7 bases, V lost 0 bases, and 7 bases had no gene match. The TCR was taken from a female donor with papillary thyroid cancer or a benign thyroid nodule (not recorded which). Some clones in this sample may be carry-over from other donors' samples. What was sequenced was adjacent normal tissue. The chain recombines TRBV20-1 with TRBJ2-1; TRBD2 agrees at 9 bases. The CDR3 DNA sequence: TGCAGTGCTAGAGATCCGAAGCGGGGGGTGAATGAGCAGTTCTTC. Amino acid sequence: CSARDPKRGVNEQFF.